This is a list of T cell receptor beta chains from one sample in a study of shared clonotypes between healthy human individuals. Measured with immunoSEQ multiplex PCR; TCRdb has only the in-frame clones, and not every one. The data contain roughly 2 million clones, approximately 95% of them singletons. The sample comprised naive CD4+ T cells sorted from blood. These receptors came from a man younger than 30 in good health. The CDR3 runs from the conserved cysteine through the conserved F or W. A D gene is named only where the DNA matches it firmly. Only some rows state a clone size, as once, few, many or a class for expanded clones.

V	J	length	D	size	DNA	CDR3
TRBV7-2	TRBJ2-7	15	NA	NA	TGTGCCAGCAGCTACGACACTATGACAGCTTTCGAGCAGTACTTC	CASSYDTMTAFEQYF
TRBV4-3	TRBJ2-2	14	NA	NA	TGCGCCAGCAGCCAAGAAGGTATCACCGGGGAGCTGTTTTTT	CASSQEGITGELFF
TRBV7-2	TRBJ2-1	14	NA	NA	TGTGCCAGCAGCTTTGATGGCTCCTACAATGAGCAGTTCTTC	CASSFDGSYNEQFF
TRBV2	TRBJ2-1	14	TRBD2	NA	TGTGCCAGCAGAAGGACTAGCGGCTACAATGAGCAGTTCTTC	CASRRTSGYNEQFF
TRBV30	TRBJ1-2	14	TRBD1	NA	TGTGCCTGGAGTGCCGGGACAGCTAGGTATGGCTACACCTTC	CAWSAGTARYGYTF
TRBV5-1	TRBJ2-7	14	NA	NA	TGCGCCAGCAGCTCTCAACTAGAAGGCTACGAGCAGTACTTC	CASSSQLEGYEQYF
TRBV5-1	TRBJ1-2	16	TRBD1	NA	TGCGCCAGCAGCCGGCCCCCGGGACAGGGAAACTATGGCTACACCTTC	CASSRPPGQGNYGYTF
TRBV5-1	TRBJ1-4	16	TRBD1	NA	TGCGCCAGCAGCTTCAGGGGGGATCAAGTTAATGAAAAACTGTTTTTT	CASSFRGDQVNEKLFF
TRBV6-5	TRBJ2-5	16	TRBD1	NA	TGTGCCAGCAGTTTTACAGCCGGGACAGGCCAAGAGACCCAGTACTTC	CASSFTAGTGQETQYF
TRBV18	TRBJ1-2	13	NA	NA	TGTGCCAGCTCACCGGGTGGGGACTATGGCTACACCTTC	CASSPGGDYGYTF
TRBV29-1	TRBJ2-3	13	NA	NA	TGCAGCGTTGACGGGCAGGGATGGGATACGCAGTATTTT	CSVDGQGWDTQYF
TRBV11-2	TRBJ2-3	15	NA	NA	TGTGCCAGCAGCTTGAGCTTAGGGGGAACAGATACGCAGTATTTT	CASSLSLGGTDTQYF
TRBV28	TRBJ2-7	12	NA	NA	TGTGCCAGCAGAACACAGGGTTACGAGCAGTACTTC	CASRTQGYEQYF
TRBV27	TRBJ1-1	15	NA	NA	TGTGCCAGCAGACCCCGGAGGGACTTGAACACTGAAGCTTTCTTT	CASRPRRDLNTEAFF
TRBV7-2	TRBJ2-2	17	NA	once	TGTGCCAGCACCCAACAATTAGACAGGATCAACACCGGGGAGCTGTTTTTT	CASTQQLDRINTGELFF
TRBV9	TRBJ1-6	18	TRBD1	NA	TGTGCCAGCAGCGTAGACGGGGGACAGGGGGTAAATGATTCACCCCTCCACTTT	CASSVDGGQGVNDSPLHF
TRBV7-9	TRBJ1-4	15	NA	once	TGTGCCAGCAGCTTAGGATCGGGGGCCGTTGAAAAACTGTTTTTT	CASSLGSGAVEKLFF
TRBV28	TRBJ2-7	13	NA	NA	TGTGCCAGCAGTTTAAGTCCCCCCTACGAGCAGTACTTC	CASSLSPPYEQYF
TRBV19	TRBJ1-1	15	NA	NA	TGTGCCAGTAGTATAGATGGGACCGCCGGGACTGAAGCTTTCTTT	CASSIDGTAGTEAFF
TRBV9	TRBJ2-1	15	NA	NA	TGTGCCAGCAGCGTAAGCGGTGGGACCTACAATGAGCAGTTCTTC	CASSVSGGTYNEQFF
TRBV6-1	TRBJ1-2	16	NA	once	TGTGCCAGCAGTGAAGTCATACAGGGAGCTAACTATGGCTACACCTTC	CASSEVIQGANYGYTF
TRBV27	TRBJ1-4	12	NA	NA	TGTGCCAGCAGTACCGTGAATGAAAAACTGTTTTTT	CASSTVNEKLFF
TRBV5-1	TRBJ1-1	13	TRBD1	NA	TGCGCCAGCAGCCCGGGACAGCTTTCTGAAGCTTTCTTT	CASSPGQLSEAFF
TRBV2	TRBJ2-7	13	TRBD2	NA	TGTGCCAGTCGACTAGCGGGAGGAAGGGAGCAGTACTTC	CASRLAGGREQYF
TRBV5-5	TRBJ2-7	15	NA	NA	TGTGCCAGCAGCTTGGGACAGGCTTCTTACTACGAGCAGTACTTC	CASSLGQASYYEQYF
TRBV7-2	TRBJ1-1	13	TRBD1	NA	TGTGCCAGCAGCTGGGACAGGGGAAGTGAAGCTTTCTTT	CASSWDRGSEAFF
TRBV2	TRBJ2-1	15	TRBD2	NA	TGTGCCAGCAGTCCGGGACTAGGGGCGAGTGGTGAGCAGTTCTTC	CASSPGLGASGEQFF
TRBV9	TRBJ2-3	16	NA	NA	TGTGCCAGCAGCGTACAGTCAGCCCCTCCCACAGATACGCAGTATTTT	CASSVQSAPPTDTQYF
TRBV4-3	TRBJ1-4	15	NA	NA	TGCGCCAGCAGCCAAGATTCCAGGACAGCAGAAAAACTGTTTTTT	CASSQDSRTAEKLFF
TRBV7-2	TRBJ2-7	12	NA	NA	TGTGCCAGCAGCTTATATAACAGCCATCCCTACTTC	CASSLYNSHPYF
TRBV30	TRBJ1-1	13	NA	NA	TGTGCCTGGAGAGGCCAGATGAACACTGAAGCTTTCTTT	CAWRGQMNTEAFF
TRBV5-4	TRBJ2-2	14	NA	NA	TGTGCCAGCAGCTTCCGGGACAACACCGGGGAGCTGTTTTTT	CASSFRDNTGELFF
TRBV9	TRBJ2-7	13	TRBD1	NA	TGTGCCAGCAGCGGCGACAGGGACTACGAGCAGTACTTC	CASSGDRDYEQYF
TRBV7-2	TRBJ1-6	16	NA	NA	TGTGCCAGCAGCTTAGGGATTCGGGGGGATAATTCACCCCTCCACTTT	CASSLGIRGDNSPLHF
TRBV27	TRBJ2-7	15	TRBD2	NA	TGTGCCAGCAGCCCAATAGCGGGATCGGTGTACGAGCAGTACTTC	CASSPIAGSVYEQYF
TRBV18	TRBJ1-2	15	NA	NA	TGTGCCAGCTCACCCATCTCATCTTTAAGGGGTGGCTACACCTTC	CASSPISSLRGGYTF
TRBV6-1	TRBJ2-7	14	TRBD2	NA	TGTGCCAGCAGTGGGCTAGCGGGAGCCCACGAGCAGTACTTC	CASSGLAGAHEQYF
TRBV5-5	TRBJ1-2	14	NA	NA	TGTGCCAGCAGCTGGATACAGGGCAACTATGGCTACACCTTC	CASSWIQGNYGYTF
TRBV27	TRBJ1-5	14	NA	once	TGTGCCAGCAGTTTACTAACAGTAGATCAGCCCCAGCATTTT	CASSLLTVDQPQHF
TRBV29-1	TRBJ2-5	13	NA	NA	TGCAGCGTTGTAGGGGTTACTCAAGAGACCCAGTACTTC	CSVVGVTQETQYF
TRBV7-6	TRBJ2-7	15	TRBD2	NA	TGTGCCAGCAGCAAGGGACTAGCGGGAGACTACGAGCAGTACTTC	CASSKGLAGDYEQYF
TRBV7-8	TRBJ2-7	15	NA	NA	TGTGCCAGCAGCCTCCAGGGCGAAGTGAGTTACGAGCAGTACTTC	CASSLQGEVSYEQYF
TRBV27	TRBJ2-5	20	TRBD2	once	TGTGCCAGCAGTTTATGGGGGGGTGACGCCCCGGACCCTCTCCAAGAGACCCAGTACTTC	CASSLWGGDAPDPLQETQYF
TRBV9	TRBJ2-2	17	TRBD2	NA	TGTGCCAGCAGCGTAGCTCCGACTAGCGGGAGGACCGGGGAGCTGTTTTTT	CASSVAPTSGRTGELFF
TRBV27	TRBJ1-6	15	NA	NA	TGTGCCAGCAGTTTATCCCGGGCAGGTGATTCACCCCTCCACTTT	CASSLSRAGDSPLHF
TRBV5-4	TRBJ1-2	14	NA	NA	TGTGCCAGCAGCTCATTTACGCTTATCTATGGCTACACCTTC	CASSSFTLIYGYTF
TRBV28	TRBJ1-2	13	NA	NA	TGTGCCAGCACCCATGACAGAAGCTATGGCTACACCTTC	CASTHDRSYGYTF
TRBV5-4	TRBJ2-5	17	TRBD2	NA	TGTGCCAGCAGCACGAAAGCCGGACTAGCGGGAGCAGAGACCCAGTACTTC	CASSTKAGLAGAETQYF
TRBV15	TRBJ2-2	15	NA	NA	TGTGCCACCAGGAGAACAGGGTTGGTTACCGGGGAGCTGTTTTTT	CATRRTGLVTGELFF
TRBV18	TRBJ2-3	12	NA	NA	TGTGCCAGCCGGCCATCGGGGGATACGCAGTATTTT	CASRPSGDTQYF
TRBV2	TRBJ1-2	15	NA	NA	TGTGCCAGCAGTGACTGGTCTAAAGCTAACTATGGCTACACCTTC	CASSDWSKANYGYTF